What follows are 25 T cell receptor beta chains derived from one specimen sequenced in a study of blood T cell repertoires in COVID-19 (dated by TCRdb to 2019 to 2021). Libraries were constructed by the immunoSEQ multiplex PCR assay. TCRdb took over this immuneACCESS table, retaining in-frame rearrangements with V and J assigned. Such tables are incomplete; in checked studies, under half of the missing clones stem from an unresolved V gene, and the remainder is unexplained. The sample table shows over 200,000 clones, and about nine tenths are seen once. Together, the top ten hold over 2% of the sample. The sample consisted of peripheral blood. The receptors derive from a man aged 25 to 40 who had recovered from COVID-19.

The chain has TRBV3-1 (or the pseudogene TRBV3-2) and TRBJ1-4; TRBD1 aligns across 8 bases. This CDR3 comprises 16 residues. V lost 0 bases to trimming and J lost 8 bases; unmatched junction nucleotides: 8. The germline gives CDR1 LGHDT, CDR2 YNNKEL (reference sequence). CDR3 DNA sequence: TGTGCCAGCAGCCAAGATCCCGGGACAGGAGAGGAAAAACTGTTTTTT. It is translated as CASSQDPGTGEEKLFF.

This chain links TRBV24-1 with TRBJ1-5; D uncertain. Germline V gene data show CDR1 as KGHDR and CDR2 as SFDVKD. This CDR3 comprises 14 residues. V dropped 3 bases and J dropped 5 bases, with 10 bases sitting between them. The DNA of the CDR3 is TGTGCCACCAGTGATGCCGGGATCTATCAGCCCCAGCATTTT. Translation gives CATSDAGIYQPQHF.

This clone has just one count. CDR3 sequence reads: CASSLGVQGLDSPLHF. Written as DNA, the CDR3 is TGTGCCAGCAGCTTAGGGGTACAGGGGTTGGATTCACCCCTCCACTTT. The V and J genes are TRBV7-9 and TRBJ1-6, with 7 bases matching TRBD1. The CDR3 has 16 amino acids. CDR1 and CDR2 from the germline V gene are SEHNR and FQNEAQ (reference sequence). The junction had 8 bases not matched to a gene; V was cut back by 1 base and J by 8 bases.

The rearrangement links TRBV9 to TRBJ2-5, with 10 bases identical to TRBD1. The CDR3 length is 19 residues. V shed 0 bases, J shed 5 bases, and the junction held 16 bases outside the gene matches. Germline values: CDR1 SGDLS, CDR2 YYNGEE. The CDR3: CASSVDPTRRGTGAETQYF. The CDR3 DNA follows: TGTGCCAGCAGCGTAGATCCGACCCGCCGTGGGACAGGGGCGGAGACCCAGTACTTC. Based on the CDR3 plus reference TRBV9 and TRBJ2-5, the full variable domain is DSGVTQTPKHLITATGQRVTLRCSPRSGDLSVYWYQQSLDQGLQFLIQYYNGEERAKGNILERFSAQQFPDLHSELNLSSLELGDSALYFCASSVDPTRRGTGAETQYFGPGTRLLVL.

This sequence joins TRBV5-1 and TRBJ2-2; TRBD2 matches 10 bases. This CDR3 spans 17 amino acids. Germline values: CDR1 SGHRS, CDR2 YFSETQ. The V gene end was trimmed by 0 bases and the J gene end by 2 bases; junction bases not matched to a gene: 4. This CDR3 reads CASSLALAGANTGELFF. CDR3 sequence (DNA): TGCGCCAGCAGCTTGGCGCTAGCGGGGGCTAACACCGGGGAGCTGTTTTTT.

This clone has more than one count but fewer than ten. The chain uses TRBV5-1 and TRBJ2-2, with TRBD2 matching over 10 bases. CDR1 is SGHRS and CDR2 is YFSETQ in the germline V gene. The CDR3 contains 15 residues. V lost 0 bases and J lost 6; bases outside the gene matches: 2. CDR3 sequence: CASSLVGLAAGELFF. The DNA of the CDR3 is TGCGCCAGCAGCTTGGTTGGACTAGCGGCCGGGGAGCTGTTTTTT.

This chain links TRBV7-8 with TRBJ1-6; weak D call: TRBD1 (6 bases). This CDR3 comprises 17 residues. Trimming shortened V by 4 bases and J by 5 bases, and 18 bases separated the two germline ends. Germline V gene data show CDR1 as SGHVS and CDR2 as FQNEAQ. CDR3 in amino acids: CASSSRTGLLNNSPLHF. CDR3 DNA: TGTGCCAGCAGCTCCCGAACAGGGCTCCTCAATAATTCACCCCTCCACTTT.

V usage is TRBV25-1 and J usage is TRBJ1-1; 9 bases fit TRBD1. Trimming at V came to 4 bases and at J to 5 bases, leaving 2 bases not matched to a gene. Germline lookup yields CDR1 MGHDK and CDR2 SYGVNS. The length of the CDR3 is 13 residues. CDR3 sequence: CASSGTGVTEAFF. In nucleotides, the CDR3 is TGTGCCAGCAGTGGGACAGGGGTTACTGAAGCTTTCTTT.

This chain connects TRBV18 to TRBJ1-1; D is possibly TRBD1 (5 bases). The germline gives CDR1 KGHSH, CDR2 LQKENI. V was trimmed by 5 bases and J by 1 base, leaving 14 bases between them. The CDR3 sequence is 15 residues long. The CDR3 bases are TGTGCCAGCTCATCCCCGACAGAAACGAACACTGAAGCTTTCTTT. Its protein is CASSSPTETNTEAFF.

This rearrangement joins TRBV27 to TRBJ2-4; the D gene is possibly TRBD1 (6 bases). This CDR3 is built from 14 residues. Between the trimmed V and J ends, which lost 6 bases and 2 bases, there was a span of 11 bases. Germline values: CDR1 MNHEY, CDR2 SMNVEV (reference sequence). The CDR3 region has the DNA TGTGCCAGCAGCTTCAGGGGACCCAAAAACATTCAGTACTTC. This gives the protein CASSFRGPKNIQYF.

This chain uses TRBV19 with TRBJ1-4; the match to TRBD1 covers 9 bases. This CDR3 is 14 amino acids long. V was clipped by 7 bases and J by 3 bases; unmatched bases: 3. Germline V lookup: CDR1 LNHDA, CDR2 SQIVND (reference sequence). The CDR3 protein is CASTRQGANEKLFF. The CDR3 DNA reads as TGTGCCAGTACCAGACAGGGGGCTAATGAAAAACTGTTTTTT.

The V call is TRBV18, the J call TRBJ2-3, with 9 bases lining up with TRBD2. Per the germline V gene, CDR1 is KGHSH and CDR2 is LQKENI. V dropped 2 bases and J dropped 6; count of bases not matched to a gene: 15. This CDR3 spans 18 amino acids. The CDR3 DNA reads as TGTGCCAGCTCACCAGCGGGCAGCGGGGGGCTGCCCGTGGATACGCAGTATTTT. Its translation: CASSPAGSGGLPVDTQYF. Combining the CDR3 with reference TRBV18 and TRBJ2-3 gives the whole variable domain NAGVMQNPRHLVRRRGQEARLRCSPMKGHSHVYWYRQLPEEGLKFMVYLQKENIIDESGMPKERFSAEFPKEGPSILRIQQVVRGDSAAYFCASSPAGSGGLPVDTQYFGPGTRLTVL.

This clone was detected only once. The rearrangement joins TRBV7-9 to TRBJ2-2; 7 bases match TRBD1. Germline CDR1 and CDR2: SEHNR and FQNEAQ (reference sequence). This CDR3 has 14 amino acids. The trim removed 2 bases at V and 3 bases at J, leaving 0 bases unmatched. The CDR3 DNA reads TGTGCCAGCAGCTTAACAGGGGACACCGGGGAGCTGTTTTTT. This sequence encodes CASSLTGDTGELFF. The full variable domain, in which reference TRBV7-9 and TRBJ2-2 provide the parts outside the CDR3, is DTGVSQNPRHKITKRGQNVTFRCDPISEHNRLYWYRQTLGQGPEFLTYFQNEAQLEKSRLLSDRFSAERPKGSFSTLEIQRTEQGDSAMYLCASSLTGDTGELFFGEGSRLTVL.

This chain links TRBV7-2 with TRBJ1-4; D is unresolved. The germline V gene has CDR1 SGHTA and CDR2 FQGNSA. There are 14 residues in the CDR3. The V end was cut by 4 bases, the J end by 5 bases, with 11 bases between. The DNA for the CDR3 is TGTGCCAGCAGCTCTCCTCGAGAGAATGAAAAACTGTTTTTT. It yields the protein CASSSPRENEKLFF.

This clone was counted a single time. The chain employs TRBV30 and TRBJ2-1, with D uncertain. The germline gives CDR1 GTSNPN, CDR2 SVGIG (reference sequence). This CDR3 has 14 residues. V lost 2 bases and J 0 bases, leaving 8 bases between the germline ends. CDR3: CAWSLTGSYNEQFF. The CDR3 bases are TGTGCCTGGAGTCTCACGGGCTCCTACAATGAGCAGTTCTTC.

This clone was picked up a small number of times. The rearrangement joins TRBV27 to TRBJ1-2; possibly TRBD1 for D (6 bases). V was clipped by 5 bases and J by 2 bases, with 9 bases between them. The CDR3 has 13 residues. Looked up from germline, CDR1 is MNHEY and CDR2 is SMNVEV (reference sequence). In nucleotides, the CDR3 is TGTGCCAGCAGTCAAACAGGGAACTATGGCTACACCTTC. It translates to CASSQTGNYGYTF.

The chain is built from TRBV6-4 and TRBJ1-2; a possible D gene is TRBD1 (5 bases). Germline lookup yields CDR1 MRHNA and CDR2 SNTAGT. There are 16 residues in the CDR3. Between the trimmed V and J ends, which lost 0 bases and 4 bases, there was a span of 15 bases. CDR3: CASSDSTGLQPYGYTF. CDR3 bases: TGTGCCAGCAGTGACTCGACGGGACTTCAGCCCTATGGCTACACCTTC.

The chain recombines TRBV6-5 with TRBJ1-5, with 7 nucleotides matching TRBD1. CDR1 MNHEY and CDR2 SVGAGI come from the germline V gene. The CDR3 totals 15 residues. The junction had 9 bases not matched to a gene; V was cut back by 5 bases and J by 5 bases. DNA of the CDR3: TGTGCCAGCAGTCCCACACAGGGGTCGTATCAGCCCCAGCATTTT. This encodes CASSPTQGSYQPQHF.

The chain recombines TRBV9 with TRBJ2-1, with 8 bases aligning to TRBD2. Germline V gene data show CDR1 as SGDLS and CDR2 as YYNGEE. The V segment lost 2 bases and the J segment 3 bases; nucleotides outside the gene matches: 4. This CDR3 has 15 amino acids. Written as DNA, the CDR3 is TGTGCCAGCAGCGTCCTGGGGACTAGCTACAATGAGCAGTTCTTC. Its protein is CASSVLGTSYNEQFF.

This clone was found once. The V and J genes are TRBV7-6 and TRBJ1-1, with a weak D call TRBD1 (5 bases). CDR3 length: 16 residues. Looked up from germline, CDR1 is SGHVS and CDR2 is FNYEAQ. Trimming cost V 2 bases and J 1 base, with 14 bases left between them. The CDR3 bases are TGTGCCAGCAGCTTATCCACCGGCAGGGCGAACACTGAAGCTTTCTTT. This gives the protein CASSLSTGRANTEAFF.

V usage is TRBV7-2 and J usage is TRBJ1-4; a weak D match, TRBD1 (6 bases). V gave up 1 base and J gave up 8 bases, with 14 bases separating them. Germline V gene data show CDR1 as SGHTA and CDR2 as FQGNSA. This CDR3 spans 15 amino acids. The CDR3 protein is CASSLEVGALEKLFF. In DNA form, the CDR3 reads TGTGCCAGCAGCTTAGAAGTGGGGGCATTAGAAAAACTGTTTTTT.

The gene calls are TRBV18 and TRBJ2-5; D possibly corresponds to TRBD1 (7 bases). V lost 3 bases and J 3 bases, leaving 17 bases between the germline ends. Germline assignment: CDR1 KGHSH and CDR2 LQKENI. This CDR3 is built from 16 residues. The CDR3 sequence: CASSPTAGQRKETQYF. The CDR3, as DNA: TGTGCCAGCTCACCTACCGCGGGACAGAGAAAAGAGACCCAGTACTTC. The full variable domain, its missing parts supplied by reference TRBV18 and TRBJ2-5, is NAGVMQNPRHLVRRRGQEARLRCSPMKGHSHVYWYRQLPEEGLKFMVYLQKENIIDESGMPKERFSAEFPKEGPSILRIQQVVRGDSAAYFCASSPTAGQRKETQYFGPGTRLLVL.

The V and J genes are TRBV29-1 and TRBJ2-1; D perhaps matches TRBD2 (7 bases). The V gene lost 6 bases and the J gene lost 8 bases, with 14 bases spanning the gap. The germline V gene encodes CDR1 SQVTM and CDR2 ANQGSEA. The CDR3 sequence is 12 residues long. The DNA of the CDR3 is TGCAGCGTATCGGGGGGCGGGGATGAGCAGTTCTTC. Its translation is CSVSGGGDEQFF.

The sample holds a few counts of this clone. The chain is built from TRBV6-1 and TRBJ2-5; 7 bases agree with TRBD2. Germline CDR1 MNHNS, CDR2 SASEGT. This CDR3 has 18 amino acids. After removal of 0 bases from V and 3 bases from J, the junction contained 13 bases not matched to a gene. The CDR3, as DNA: TGTGCCAGCAGTGAAGCGCTGTTTGTGGGGAGCGGGAAAGAGACCCAGTACTTC. Translated: CASSEALFVGSGKETQYF.

The gene calls are TRBV7-9 and TRBJ2-3, with D tentatively TRBD2 (5 bases). V lost 3 bases and J 3 bases, leaving 10 bases between the germline ends. The CDR3 consists of 14 residues. Germline CDR1 reads SEHNR; CDR2 reads FQNEAQ (reference sequence). The CDR3 protein is CASSFREQTDTQYF. The DNA of the CDR3 is TGTGCCAGCAGCTTCCGGGAACAAACAGATACGCAGTATTTT.